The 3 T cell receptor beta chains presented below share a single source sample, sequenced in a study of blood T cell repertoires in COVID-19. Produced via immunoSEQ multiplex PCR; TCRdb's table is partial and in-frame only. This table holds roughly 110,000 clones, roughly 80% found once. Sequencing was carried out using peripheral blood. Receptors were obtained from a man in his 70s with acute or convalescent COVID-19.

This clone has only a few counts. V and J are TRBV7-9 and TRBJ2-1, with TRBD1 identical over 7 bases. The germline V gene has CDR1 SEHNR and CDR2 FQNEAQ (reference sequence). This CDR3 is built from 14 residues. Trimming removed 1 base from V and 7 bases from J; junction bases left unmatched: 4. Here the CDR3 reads CASSLGQGWNEQFF. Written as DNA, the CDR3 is TGTGCCAGCAGCTTAGGACAGGGATGGAATGAGCAGTTCTTC.

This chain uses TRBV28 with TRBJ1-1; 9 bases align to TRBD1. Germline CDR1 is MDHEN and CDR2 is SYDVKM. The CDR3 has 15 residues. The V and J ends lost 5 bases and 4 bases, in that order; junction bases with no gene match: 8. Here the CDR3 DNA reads TGTGCCAGCAGTACTTGGGACAGGGAGGGCACTGAAGCTTTCTTT. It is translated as CASSTWDREGTEAFF.

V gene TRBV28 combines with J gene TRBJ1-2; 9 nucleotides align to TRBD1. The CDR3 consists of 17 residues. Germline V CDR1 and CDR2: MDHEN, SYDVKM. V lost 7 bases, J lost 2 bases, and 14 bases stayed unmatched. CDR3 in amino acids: CASTPTGGGGTNYGYTF. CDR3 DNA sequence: TGTGCCAGCACCCCAACAGGGGGCGGGGGGACCAACTATGGCTACACCTTC.